One and the same sample provided the 27 T cell receptor beta chains below, sequenced in a study of cytomegalovirus exposure and HLA in healthy donors. Clones were read by immunoSEQ multiplex PCR, and TCRdb kept only the in-frame ones, dropping some. The sample lists fewer than 200,000 clones; roughly 85% were seen once. Sequenced input: PBMCs. The receptors derive from a man aged 18 to 35 in good health and CMV-seropositive.

The J gene is TRBJ2-7, the V gene TRBV2, with 7 bases fitting TRBD2. The CDR3 length is 15 residues. Per the germline V gene, CDR1 is SNHLY and CDR2 is FYNNEI. V lost 4 bases to trimming and J lost 2 bases; unmatched junction nucleotides: 8. The CDR3 bases are TGTGCCAGCAGTGGGCTTAGCGGGCACACCTACGAGCAGTACTTC. This sequence encodes CASSGLSGHTYEQYF.

A single count supports this clone. The chain employs TRBV7-2 and TRBJ2-1, with D maybe TRBD2 (7 bases). Deletions cut 1 base from V and 5 bases from J, with 12 bases between. Germline V gives CDR1 SGHTA, CDR2 FQGNSA. This CDR3 comprises 15 residues. Here the CDR3 DNA reads TGTGCCAGCAGCTTAGACCGGGGGGCAAACAATGAGCAGTTCTTC. Translated: CASSLDRGANNEQFF.

J is TRBJ1-5 and V is TRBV2; D is uncertain. V lost 7 bases and J lost 5, with 12 bases in between. Germline CDR1 SNHLY, CDR2 FYNNEI. The CDR3 is made up of 13 amino acids. For the CDR3, the DNA is TGTGCCAGCAAGTTTTCGGGAGATCAGCCCCAGCATTTT. Translating it yields CASKFSGDQPQHF.

J is TRBJ1-5 and V is TRBV15; D remains ambiguous. The germline CDR1 and CDR2 sequences are LNHNV and YYDKDF (reference sequence). The CDR3 is 16 amino acids. The V gene lost 5 bases and the J gene lost 3 bases, with 17 bases spanning the gap. The CDR3 reads CATSGLSDYPNQPQHF. The CDR3 DNA is TGTGCCACCAGCGGACTCTCAGACTACCCCAATCAGCCCCAGCATTTT. Supplemented by reference TRBV15 and TRBJ1-5, the full variable domain reads DAMVIQNPRYQVTQFGKPVTLSCSQTLNHNVMYWYQQKSSQAPKLLFHYYDKDFNNEADTPDNFQSRRPNTSFCFLDIRSPGLGDTAMYLCATSGLSDYPNQPQHFGDGTRLSIL.

CDR3 nucleotides: TGTGCCAGCAGTTGGGGGGCCGGGGAGCTGTTTTTT. Protein product: CASSWGAGELFF. This sequence joins TRBV6-6 and TRBJ2-2; TRBD2 is a possible D gene (6 bases). The CDR3 runs to 12 residues. V lost 4 bases to trimming and J lost 6 bases, with 6 bases between them. Germline lookup yields CDR1 MNHNY and CDR2 SVGAGI (reference sequence).

J is TRBJ2-1 and V is TRBV5-1; maybe TRBD2 (5 bases). The V gene lost 5 bases and the J gene lost 2 bases, with 11 bases spanning the gap. The V gene's germline CDR1 is SGHRS and CDR2 YFSETQ. This CDR3 has 14 amino acids. The CDR3 sequence is CASRDSVAYNEQFF. Written as DNA, the CDR3 is TGCGCCAGCAGGGACTCGGTCGCCTACAATGAGCAGTTCTTC.

The chain uses TRBV5-6 and TRBJ1-4; 9 bases line up with TRBD1. With V trimmed by 0 bases and J by 7 bases, 7 bases remained unmatched. Germline loops: CDR1 SGHDT, CDR2 YYEEEE. The CDR3 has 16 residues. DNA for the CDR3: TGTGCCAGCAGCTTGGCCACCGGGACAGGGAGTGAAAAACTGTTTTTT. Amino acid sequence: CASSLATGTGSEKLFF.

The chain uses TRBV2 and TRBJ1-3; 7 nucleotides line up with TRBD1. This CDR3 has 14 residues. V was pared by 5 bases and J by 0 bases, with 1 base of the junction left unmatched. Germline V gene sequence: CDR1 SNHLY, CDR2 FYNNEI. Here the CDR3 reads CASSPGGSGNTIYF. The CDR3 DNA reads TGTGCCAGCAGTCCAGGGGGCTCTGGAAACACCATATATTTT.

This clone appeared a single time. The V gene is TRBV5-1, the J gene TRBJ2-3; 8 bases fit TRBD1. The V gene end was trimmed by 3 bases and the J gene end by 6 bases; junction bases not matched to a gene: 9. Germline V gives CDR1 SGHRS, CDR2 YFSETQ. This CDR3 spans 15 amino acids. The DNA of the CDR3 is TGCGCCAGCAGCTCCCTCCAGGGGGCCTGGGATACGCAGTATTTT. It yields the protein CASSSLQGAWDTQYF.

The chain recombines TRBV30 with TRBJ1-3; 7 positions match TRBD1. Germline V gene data show CDR1 as GTSNPN and CDR2 as SVGIG (reference sequence). This CDR3 region has 12 residues. The trim removed 0 bases at V and 14 bases at J, leaving 7 bases unmatched. The CDR3, as DNA: TGTGCCTGGAGTGTGGCAGGGGGGCCCCTATATTTT. Translation: CAWSVAGGPLYF.

This chain uses TRBV6-1 with TRBJ1-2; 7 bases agree with TRBD1. The V and J ends lost 5 bases and 4 bases, in that order; junction bases with no gene match: 10. This CDR3 has 15 residues. CDR1 is MNHNS, CDR2 SASEGT, per germline. CDR3 amino acids: CASSKTGTDLYGYTF. The CDR3 coding sequence is TGTGCCAGCAGTAAAACTGGGACAGATCTCTATGGCTACACCTTC.

Here the CDR3 reads CASSSPEGWRSYEQYF. DNA for the CDR3: TGTGCCAGCAGTAGCCCTGAGGGATGGCGCTCCTACGAGCAGTACTTC. The chain carries TRBV2 and TRBJ2-7; D may be TRBD2 (5 bases). CDR1 is SNHLY, CDR2 FYNNEI, per germline. Trimming took 5 bases from V and 0 from J, leaving 17 bases between them. The CDR3 has 16 amino acids.

The rearrangement links TRBV5-1 to TRBJ2-5, with 9 bases aligning to TRBD1. V shed 4 bases, J shed 2 bases, and the junction held 9 bases outside the gene matches. Germline CDR1 is SGHRS and CDR2 is YFSETQ. The CDR3 runs to 16 residues. The CDR3 region is CASSPGTGIRQETQYF. Written as DNA, the CDR3 is TGCGCCAGCAGCCCCGGGACAGGGATTCGACAAGAGACCCAGTACTTC.

The chain combines TRBV2 with TRBJ2-2; 7 bases align to TRBD1. Per germline, CDR1 SNHLY and CDR2 FYNNEI. With 6 bases clipped from V and 2 bases from J, the junction kept 9 bases outside the gene matches. The CDR3 is 16 amino acids. CDR3 DNA: TGTGCCAGCAGCAGAACGGGGACAGAAAACACCGGGGAGCTGTTTTTT. This gives the protein CASSRTGTENTGELFF.

This sequence joins TRBV21-1 and TRBJ2-1; the listed D gene, TRBD2, was not tested against the DNA. TRBV21-1 is described as a pseudogene. The CDR3 consists of 17 residues. In nucleotides, the CDR3 is TGTGCCAGCAGCCCCACGGCAAGCGGGGGGGCGGGCAATGAGCAGTTCTTC. Translating it yields CASSPTASGGAGNEQFF.

In this sample, this clone turned up a few times. V usage is TRBV7-2 and J usage is TRBJ2-3, with 9 bases matching TRBD2. The J segment lost 2 bases and the V segment lost 5 bases, leaving 11 bases of the junction unmatched. Germline CDR1 and CDR2: SGHTA and FQGNSA. The CDR3 has 17 amino acids. The CDR3 reads CASSVTTSGPYTDTQYF. The CDR3 DNA is TGTGCCAGCAGCGTCACAACTAGCGGGCCTTACACAGATACGCAGTATTTT.

This clone was counted ten times or more. The chain employs TRBV20-1 and TRBJ1-1, with D unresolved. The germline V gene encodes CDR1 DFQATT and CDR2 SNEGSKA (reference sequence). V was shortened by 4 bases and J by 7 bases, with 7 bases between the two germline ends. The CDR3 spans 10 residues. The CDR3 loop is CSATENEAFF. The CDR3 region has the DNA TGCAGTGCTACTGAGAATGAAGCTTTCTTT.

The chain recombines TRBV2 with TRBJ2-5, with D possibly matching TRBD2 (5 bases). Trimming took 8 bases from V and 6 from J, leaving 16 bases between them. CDR3 length: 13 residues. Germline lookup yields CDR1 SNHLY and CDR2 FYNNEI. CDR3 amino acids: CASVVLGSQTQYF. The CDR3, as DNA: TGTGCCAGCGTGGTACTAGGGAGCCAGACCCAGTACTTC.

The chain couples TRBV11-2 to TRBJ2-5; TRBD1 is a possible D gene (5 bases). Germline assignment: CDR1 SGHAT and CDR2 FQNNGV. Trimming shortened V by 1 base and J by 4 bases, and 10 bases separated the two germline ends. The length of the CDR3 is 14 residues. CDR3 in DNA: TGTGCCAGCAGCTTAGTGGGGCAAGGAGAGACCCAGTACTTC. Its translation is CASSLVGQGETQYF.

In DNA form, the CDR3 reads TGTGCCAGCAGCCAAGACCCGAGGCCCTCCTCTGGAAACACCATATATTTT. Protein product: CASSQDPRPSSGNTIYF. The gene calls are TRBV4-2 and TRBJ1-3; D gene ambiguous. This CDR3 contains 17 residues. Trimming stripped 0 bases from V and 0 bases from J, with 12 bases between. Germline V gene data show CDR1 as LGHNA and CDR2 as YNFKEQ.

In DNA, the CDR3 is TGTGCCAGCAGTTACTCCGGGACAGGGGCCCCCTATGGCTACACCTTC. Residues: CASSYSGTGAPYGYTF. V gene TRBV27 combines with J gene TRBJ1-2, with 10 bases identical to TRBD1. V lost 4 bases and J lost 4; bases outside the gene matches: 9. CDR3 length: 16 amino acids. CDR1 and CDR2 from the germline V gene are MNHEY and SMNVEV (reference sequence).

J is TRBJ2-2 and V is TRBV12-5; 8 nucleotides align to TRBD2. Germline-derived CDR1 and CDR2 are LGHNT and FRNRAP. This CDR3 is 17 amino acids long. V lost 2 bases and J lost 4; bases outside the gene matches: 9. CDR3 in amino acids: CASGLSATGGRTGELFF. In DNA form, the CDR3 reads TGTGCTAGTGGTTTGAGCGCTACGGGAGGGCGCACCGGGGAGCTGTTTTTT.

The genes are TRBV7-6 and TRBJ2-2, with a weak D call TRBD1 (6 bases). The CDR3 covers 16 residues. Germline V gene data show CDR1 as SGHVS and CDR2 as FNYEAQ. V was cut by 5 bases and J by 0 bases, with 13 bases left in between. CDR3 nucleotides: TGTGCCAGCAGCCCCGACAGGACCCCGAACACCGGGGAGCTGTTTTTT. Amino acids: CASSPDRTPNTGELFF.

V gene TRBV28 combines with J gene TRBJ1-1, with D unclear. CDR1 and CDR2 (germline): MDHEN, SYDVKM. The CDR3 is 13 residues long. V was trimmed by 6 bases and J by 3 bases, leaving 11 bases between them. The CDR3 nucleotides read TGTGCCAGCAGAGACCCCGGGGACACTGAAGCTTTCTTT. It translates to CASRDPGDTEAFF.

The chain links TRBV11-3 to TRBJ1-2, with 7 bases that match TRBD1. CDR1 is SGHNT and CDR2 is YENEEA in the germline V gene. This CDR3 is 17 amino acids long. The V segment lost 5 bases and the J segment 8 bases; nucleotides outside the gene matches: 20. The CDR3 loop reads CASSHVTNLYRGGGYTF. In DNA form, the CDR3 reads TGTGCCAGCAGCCACGTAACCAATTTGTACAGGGGAGGAGGCTACACCTTC.

The chain couples TRBV30 to TRBJ1-5; 9 positions match TRBD1. V dropped 1 base and J dropped 5; count of bases not matched to a gene: 0. The germline gives CDR1 GTSNPN, CDR2 SVGIG (reference sequence). The CDR3 spans 13 residues. In nucleotides, the CDR3 is TGTGCCTGGAGTGGACAGGGGGATCAGCCCCAGCATTTT. This sequence encodes CAWSGQGDQPQHF.

This clone was detected once. V and J are TRBV6-4 and TRBJ1-2; D gene ambiguous. V gave up 0 bases and J gave up 4 bases, with 6 bases separating them. This CDR3 contains 13 residues. Germline V lookup: CDR1 MRHNA, CDR2 SNTAGT. The CDR3 sequence: CASSDSAGYGYTF. The DNA for the CDR3 is TGTGCCAGCAGTGACTCTGCAGGCTATGGCTACACCTTC.